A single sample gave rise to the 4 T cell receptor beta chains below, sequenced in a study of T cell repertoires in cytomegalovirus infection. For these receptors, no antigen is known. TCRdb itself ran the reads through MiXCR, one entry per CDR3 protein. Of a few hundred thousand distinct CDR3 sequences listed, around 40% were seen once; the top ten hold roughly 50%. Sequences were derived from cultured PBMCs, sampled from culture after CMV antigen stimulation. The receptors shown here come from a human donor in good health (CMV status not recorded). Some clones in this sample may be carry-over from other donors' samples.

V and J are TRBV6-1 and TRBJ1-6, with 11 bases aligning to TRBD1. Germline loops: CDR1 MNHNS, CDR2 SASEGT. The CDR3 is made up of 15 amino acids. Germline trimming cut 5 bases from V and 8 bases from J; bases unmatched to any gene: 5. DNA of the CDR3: TGTGCCAGCAGTACTACGGGACAGGGGGATTCACCCCTCCACTTT. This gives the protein CASSTTGQGDSPLHF.

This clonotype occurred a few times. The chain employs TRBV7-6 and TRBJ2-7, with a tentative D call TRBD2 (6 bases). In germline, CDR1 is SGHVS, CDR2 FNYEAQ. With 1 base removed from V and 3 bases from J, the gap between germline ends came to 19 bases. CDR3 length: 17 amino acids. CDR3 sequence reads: CASSLVPQTSPYYEQYF. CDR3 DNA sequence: TGTGCCAGCAGCTTAGTTCCCCAAACTAGCCCTTACTACGAGCAGTACTTC.

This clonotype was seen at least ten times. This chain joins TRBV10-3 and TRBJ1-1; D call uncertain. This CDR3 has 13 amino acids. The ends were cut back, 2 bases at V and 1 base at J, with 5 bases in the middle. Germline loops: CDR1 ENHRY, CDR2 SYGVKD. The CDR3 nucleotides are TGTGCCATCAGTGAGGGGAGGAACACTGAAGCTTTCTTT. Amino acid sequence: CAISEGRNTEAFF.

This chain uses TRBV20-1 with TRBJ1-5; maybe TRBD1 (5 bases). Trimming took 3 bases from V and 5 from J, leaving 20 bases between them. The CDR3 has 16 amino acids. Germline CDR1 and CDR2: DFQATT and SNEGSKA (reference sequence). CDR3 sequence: CSASEPGPAQHQPQHF. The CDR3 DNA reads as TGCAGTGCTAGTGAACCGGGACCGGCACAACATCAGCCCCAGCATTTT.